This T cell receptor (beta chain) derives from a study of T cells in tumors after PD-1 blockade (dated by TCRdb to the late 2010s). In terms of the full investigation: Prior checkpoint blockade, systemic immunosuppressant use, and recent radiotherapy or other anti-cancer therapy within 4 weeks were grounds for patient exclusion. Clinical response was assessed using RECIST version 1.1. On average, tumor samples yielded 26,066 TCR templates (range about 554-99,264) and thousands of unique clonotypes, approximately 20-fold deeper than single-cell TCR sequencing. The study performed paired single-cell RNA and TCR sequencing on site-matched tumors from BCC or SCC patients before and after anti-PD-1 therapy. Some patients also continued taking vismodegib 150 mg daily during anti-PD-1 treatment.

The CDR3 numbers 18 residues from cysteine through phenylalanine. The read is trimmed to its CDR3 DNA, 54 bases read in frame from base 1. V and J are trimmed by 5 bases and 1 base, and the gene matches miss 8 bases of the junction. Sequences SEHNR (CDR1) and FQNEAQ (CDR2) are obtained from the germline V gene (reference sequence). Interpreted using the paper, the time point label stands for: after anti-PD-1 therapy. Before and after PD-1 blockade, tumor biopsies came from the same primary tumor, making the samples site-matched. Pembrolizumab 200 mg every 3 weeks or cemiplimab 350 mg every 2 weeks was administered to patients. On average, post-treatment squamous cell carcinoma samples were collected 31 days after treatment began, which captured early T cell dynamics. For bulk TCRbeta sequencing, genomic DNA was extracted from tumor biopsies or peripheral blood, and input amounts ranged from 616 ng to 6,004 ng. To increase sensitivity for rare clonotypes compared with single-cell TCR sequencing, remaining biopsy material was subjected to bulk TCRbeta sequencing. All patients had histologically proven advanced or metastatic basal or squamous cell carcinoma and were poor candidates for surgical resection. Serial tumor biopsies during anti-PD-1 treatment were taken from the 4 patients who made up the squamous cell carcinoma cohort. Fresh biopsies were taken from the primary tumor site, and part of the biopsy material was kept in RNAlater for exome and bulk TCR sequencing.

This clone was seen a handful of times. Its binding antigen is unknown. The record has no base qualities; no much larger clone is one base away. The immunoSEQ platform was used for deep TCRbeta sequencing. The original pipeline was this. For further analysis, only productive rearrangements were exported from the immunoSEQ Analyzer. A two-sided binomial test with a Bonferroni-corrected P below 0.01 was used to identify clones that significantly expanded or contracted between timepoints. T cell phenotypes were assigned to bulk TCRbeta clonotypes by matching the clonotypes to single-cell RNA+TCR-seq clones with the same TCRbeta sequence. Clone enrichment in tumor was computed as tumor frequency divided by PBMC frequency from bulk TCR sequencing. TCRs were grouped by GLIPH into specificity groups, defined as clusters of distinct TCRs likely recognizing common antigens via shared CDR3 motifs. TCRdb's version of the immuneACCESS table is confined to in-frame rearrangements and falls short of the full clone set. An unresolved V gene accounts for under half of the shortfall where checked; the remainder is of unknown origin. V, J and clone size were drawn from that table, and D and trimming were deduced from the DNA. Within this sample are 13,000 to 15,000 clones, with around 62% of them counted one time only. The ten top clones hold around a third of the sample.

Overall results and qualifications from the work: Clonal replacement appeared only between pre- and post-treatment samples, not between two pre-treatment samples, arguing against biopsy timing or location artifacts. Among expanded exhausted clones in squamous cell carcinoma, about 50% were novel, compared with 25% to 30% of the other expanded CD8+ clones. About 41% of tumor TCR clonotypes were found in blood, and some novel exhausted tumor clones appeared in pre-treatment blood, suggesting peripheral recruitment. The source of novel T cell clones was not identified and could include lymphoid organs or rare unexpanded clones within the tumor or its periphery. Exhausted CD8+ clones expanded after therapy were mostly novel clonotypes undetected pre-treatment, suggesting clonal replacement rather than reinvigoration of pre-existing clones.

Here the sequenced sample was tumor tissue, taken after anti-PD-1 treatment. This sequence originates from a human donor with cutaneous squamous cell carcinoma. The chain employs TRBV7-9 and TRBJ2-5; 15 junctional bases match TRBD2. The DNA is TGTGCCAGCAGCGAGCCGGGACTAGCGGGGGGATCCCAAGAGACCCAGTACTTC. This encodes CASSEPGLAGGSQETQYF.